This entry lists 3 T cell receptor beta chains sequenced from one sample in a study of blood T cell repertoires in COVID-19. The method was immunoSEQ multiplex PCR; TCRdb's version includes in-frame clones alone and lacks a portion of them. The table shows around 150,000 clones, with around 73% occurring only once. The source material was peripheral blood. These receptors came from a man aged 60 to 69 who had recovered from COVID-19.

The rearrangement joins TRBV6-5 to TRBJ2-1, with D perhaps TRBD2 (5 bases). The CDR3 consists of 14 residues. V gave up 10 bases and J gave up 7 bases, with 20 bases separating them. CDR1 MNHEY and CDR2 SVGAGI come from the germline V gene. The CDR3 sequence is CATSTTGGWNEQFF. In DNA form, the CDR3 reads TGTGCCACCTCGACTACCGGAGGATGGAATGAGCAGTTCTTC.

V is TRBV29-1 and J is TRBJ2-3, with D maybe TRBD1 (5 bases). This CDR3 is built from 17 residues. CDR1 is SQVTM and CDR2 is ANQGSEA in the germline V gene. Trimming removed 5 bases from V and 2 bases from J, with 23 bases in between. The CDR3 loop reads CSVRQGRQSSYTDTQYF. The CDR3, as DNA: TGCAGCGTTAGGCAGGGCAGACAGTCCTCCTACACAGATACGCAGTATTTT.

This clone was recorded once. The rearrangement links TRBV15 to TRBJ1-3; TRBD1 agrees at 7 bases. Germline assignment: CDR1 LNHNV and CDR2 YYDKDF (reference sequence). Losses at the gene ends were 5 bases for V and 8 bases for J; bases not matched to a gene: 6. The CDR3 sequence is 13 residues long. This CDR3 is CATSEGGPYTIYF. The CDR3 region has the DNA TGTGCCACCAGCGAAGGGGGCCCTTACACCATATATTTT.